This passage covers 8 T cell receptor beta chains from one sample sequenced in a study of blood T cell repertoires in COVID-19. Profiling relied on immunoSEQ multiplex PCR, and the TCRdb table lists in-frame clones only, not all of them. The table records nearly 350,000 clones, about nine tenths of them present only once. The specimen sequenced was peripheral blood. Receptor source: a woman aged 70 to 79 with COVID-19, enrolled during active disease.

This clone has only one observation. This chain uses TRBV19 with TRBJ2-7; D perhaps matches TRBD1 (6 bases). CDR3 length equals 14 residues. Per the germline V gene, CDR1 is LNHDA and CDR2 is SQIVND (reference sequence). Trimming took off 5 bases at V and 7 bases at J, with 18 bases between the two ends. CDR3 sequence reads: CASSFSQGPREQYF. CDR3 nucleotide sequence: TGTGCCAGTAGTTTTTCACAGGGTCCTCGGGAGCAGTACTTC.

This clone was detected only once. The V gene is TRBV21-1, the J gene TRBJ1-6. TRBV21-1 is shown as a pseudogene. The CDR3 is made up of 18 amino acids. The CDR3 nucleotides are TGTGCCAGCAGCAAAGAGTGGGGAGAGGGCGGACTGAATTCACCCCTCCACTTT. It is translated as CASSKEWGEGGLNSPLHF.

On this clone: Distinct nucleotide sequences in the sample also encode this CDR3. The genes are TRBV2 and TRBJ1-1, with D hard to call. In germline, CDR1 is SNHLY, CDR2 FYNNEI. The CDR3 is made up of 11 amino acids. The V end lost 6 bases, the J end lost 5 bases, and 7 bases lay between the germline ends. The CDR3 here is CASSPDTEAFF. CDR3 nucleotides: TGTGCCAGCAGCCCAGATACTGAAGCTTTCTTT.

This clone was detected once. The CDR3 spells CASEGQGANYGYTF. CDR3 nucleotide sequence: TGTGCCTCCGAAGGACAGGGAGCTAACTATGGCTACACCTTC. The V gene is TRBV10-3, the J gene TRBJ1-2; 8 bases are a match to TRBD1. CDR3 length: 14 amino acids. Germline-derived CDR1 and CDR2 are ENHRY and SYGVKD. Unmatched junction bases numbered 8, after V lost 11 bases and J lost 0 bases.

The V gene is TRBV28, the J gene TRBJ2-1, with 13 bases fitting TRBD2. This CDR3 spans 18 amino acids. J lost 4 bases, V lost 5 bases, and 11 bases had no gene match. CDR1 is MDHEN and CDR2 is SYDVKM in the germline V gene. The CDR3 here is CASSPHTSGGAGYNEQFF. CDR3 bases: TGTGCCAGCAGTCCCCATACTAGCGGGGGGGCCGGGTACAATGAGCAGTTCTTC.

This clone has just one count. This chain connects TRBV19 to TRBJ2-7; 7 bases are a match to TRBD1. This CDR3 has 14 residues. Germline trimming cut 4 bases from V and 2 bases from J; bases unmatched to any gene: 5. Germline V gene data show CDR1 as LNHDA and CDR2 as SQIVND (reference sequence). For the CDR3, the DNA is TGTGCCAGTAGTAAACGGGACAGACCCTACGAGCAGTACTTC. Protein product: CASSKRDRPYEQYF.

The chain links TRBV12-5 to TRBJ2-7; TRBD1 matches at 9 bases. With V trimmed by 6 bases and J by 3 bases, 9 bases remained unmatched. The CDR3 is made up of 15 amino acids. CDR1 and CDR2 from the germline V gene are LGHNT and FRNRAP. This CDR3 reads CASGSPDRGIYEQYF. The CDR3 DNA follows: TGTGCTAGTGGGAGTCCGGACAGGGGAATCTACGAGCAGTACTTC.

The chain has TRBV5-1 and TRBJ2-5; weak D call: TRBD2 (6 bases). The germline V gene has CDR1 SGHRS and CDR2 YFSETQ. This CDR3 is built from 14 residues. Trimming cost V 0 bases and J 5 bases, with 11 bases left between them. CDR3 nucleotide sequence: TGCGCCAGCAGCTTGGGTCCAGGGAGGGAGACCCAGTACTTC. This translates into CASSLGPGRETQYF. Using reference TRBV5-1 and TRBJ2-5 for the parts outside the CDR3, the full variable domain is KAGVTQTPRYLIKTRGQQVTLSCSPISGHRSVSWYQQTPGQGLQFLFEYFSETQRNKGNFPGRFSGRQFSNSRSEMNVSTLELGDSALYLCASSLGPGRETQYFGPGTRLLVL.